The 17 T cell receptor beta chains in this list originate from one sample, sequenced in a study of memory CD4+ T cells and cytomegalovirus serostatus. Some clones are missing from TCRdb's copy, which holds only in-frame ones; the method was immunoSEQ multiplex PCR. The data show about 73,000 clones, under 80% seen once. Single viable CD3+CD4+CD8-CD45RO+ cells were sorted as the memory CD4+ T cells. Sequences were obtained from memory CD4+ T cells from blood. Every receptor here comes from an adult in good health and CMV-seropositive.

V and J are TRBV11-2 and TRBJ1-1; no clear D. Germline values: CDR1 SGHAT, CDR2 FQNNGV. This CDR3 comprises 14 residues. Trimming removed 0 bases at V and 0 bases at J, with 5 bases between. CDR3: CASSLDGLNTEAFF. CDR3 bases: TGTGCCAGCAGCTTAGATGGGCTGAACACTGAAGCTTTCTTT.

V usage is TRBV30 and J usage is TRBJ1-4; TRBD1 agrees at 11 bases. This CDR3 is 15 amino acids long. The V gene end was trimmed by 1 base and the J gene end by 10 bases; junction bases not matched to a gene: 8. Germline V gene lookup returns CDR1 GTSNPN and CDR2 SVGIG (reference sequence). The CDR3 here is CAWSAPGTGGGKLFF. In nucleotides, the CDR3 is TGTGCCTGGAGTGCTCCCGGGACAGGGGGTGGAAAACTGTTTTTT. Supplemented by reference TRBV30 and TRBJ1-4, the full variable domain reads SQTIHQWPATLVQPVGSPLSLECTVEGTSNPNLYWYRQAAGRGLQLLFYSVGIGQISSEVPQNLSASRPQDRQFILSSKKLLLSDSGFYLCAWSAPGTGGGKLFFGSGTQLSVL.

This sequence joins TRBV29-1 and TRBJ1-4, with 7 bases aligning to TRBD1. CDR3 length: 11 amino acids. CDR1 and CDR2 from the germline V gene are SQVTM and ANQGSEA. The DNA for the CDR3 is TGCACCGGGACAGTTAATGAAAAACTGTTTTTT. It codes for CTGTVNEKLFF.

This chain joins TRBV27 and TRBJ1-6, with D possibly being TRBD1 (5 bases). The length of the CDR3 is 15 residues. The germline CDR1 and CDR2 sequences are MNHEY and SMNVEV (reference sequence). Trimming took 8 bases from V and 8 from J, leaving 19 bases between them. The CDR3 nucleotides read TGTGCCAGCGGTCGGTGGGACGGAGGGTATTCACCCCTCCACTTT. It yields the protein CASGRWDGGYSPLHF.

In DNA, the CDR3 is TGTGCCAGCAGCCCGACCCAACCCAATGAGCAGTTCTTC. Its protein is CASSPTQPNEQFF. The rearrangement joins TRBV7-9 to TRBJ2-1; D remains unclear. Germline CDR1 and CDR2: SEHNR and FQNEAQ (reference sequence). V lost 5 bases to trimming and J lost 6 bases, with 11 bases between them. This CDR3 contains 13 residues.

CDR3 coding DNA: TGTGCCAGCAGCCGGCACGAGGAGGCAAAACTGTTTTTT. Its translation is CASSRHEEAKLFF. The rearrangement uses TRBV4-2 and TRBJ1-4, with unresolved D. The CDR3 is made up of 13 amino acids. V dropped 4 bases and J dropped 10 bases, with 13 bases sitting between them. From germline, CDR1 is LGHNA and CDR2 YNFKEQ.

V is TRBV11-2 and J is TRBJ1-2, with TRBD1 matching 10 bases. This CDR3 has 15 amino acids. V lost 6 bases, J lost 3 bases, and 7 bases stayed unmatched. CDR1 and CDR2 (germline): SGHAT, FQNNGV. Here the CDR3 reads CASSPRTGGDYGYTF. The CDR3 DNA follows: TGTGCCAGCAGTCCAAGGACAGGGGGGGACTATGGCTACACCTTC.

This clone was detected once. J is TRBJ1-2 and V is TRBV28, with 7 bases matching TRBD1. Germline V gene lookup returns CDR1 MDHEN and CDR2 SYDVKM. The V and J ends lost 6 bases and 2 bases, in that order; junction bases with no gene match: 3. The CDR3 extends over 13 amino acids. As DNA, the CDR3 is TGTGCCAGCAGACCAGGGGGGAACTATGGCTACACCTTC. Its translation is CASRPGGNYGYTF.

This clone has a single count. The chain uses TRBV7-2 and TRBJ2-7, with 11 bases identical to TRBD2. With 5 bases clipped from V and 6 bases from J, the junction kept 6 bases outside the gene matches. CDR1 and CDR2 (germline): SGHTA, FQGNSA. The CDR3 is 14 amino acids. This chain's CDR3 is CASSPTSGRGEQYV. CDR3 DNA sequence: TGTGCCAGCAGCCCAACTAGCGGGAGAGGCGAGCAGTACGTC.

The chain uses TRBV11-3 and TRBJ2-2; D possibly corresponds to TRBD2 (5 bases). The CDR3 has 13 residues. CDR1 and CDR2 (germline): SGHNT, YENEEA. V lost 2 bases, J lost 6 bases, and 7 bases lay in between. The CDR3 here is CASSLMGAGELFF. The DNA for the CDR3 is TGTGCCAGCAGCTTAATGGGAGCCGGGGAGCTGTTTTTT.

The rearrangement joins TRBV18 to TRBJ2-5; D is perhaps TRBD1 or TRBD2 (6 bases each). Germline assignment: CDR1 KGHSH and CDR2 LQKENI. This CDR3 contains 17 residues. V shed 6 bases and J shed 4 bases, with 24 bases lying between them. The CDR3 protein is CASSPEGGSGVGETQYF. The CDR3, as DNA: TGTGCCAGCTCCCCCGAGGGGGGATCCGGTGTTGGAGAGACCCAGTACTTC.

This rearrangement joins TRBV6-1 to TRBJ2-7, with D unclear. The CDR3 runs to 13 residues. Germline CDR1 reads MNHNS; CDR2 reads SASEGT. V lost 3 bases to trimming and J lost 5 bases, with 11 bases between them. The DNA of the CDR3 is TGTGCCAGCAGTGACGGCTGGAGCGACGAGCAGTACGTC. Translation gives CASSDGWSDEQYV.

This clone turned up a few times. The chain uses TRBV7-9 and TRBJ2-3; 7 bases agree with TRBD2. CDR3 length: 15 amino acids. Germline V lookup: CDR1 SEHNR, CDR2 FQNEAQ (reference sequence). Losses at the gene ends were 1 base for V and 7 bases for J; bases not matched to a gene: 8. In nucleotides, the CDR3 is TGTGCCAGCAGCTTAGTGAGGACTAGTCGAAATACGCAGTATTTT. Its translation is CASSLVRTSRNTQYF.

The V and J genes are TRBV11-2 and TRBJ2-3; the D is unclear. The germline CDR1 and CDR2 sequences are SGHAT and FQNNGV. The CDR3 runs 14 residues. The ends were cut back, 4 bases at V and 4 bases at J, with 12 bases in the middle. CDR3 bases: TGTGCCAGCAGCTCGCCCCCCCTGGCAGATACGCAGTATTTT. This encodes CASSSPPLADTQYF.

The CDR3 region has the DNA TGTGCCAGCAGCCCAGGTTGGGGACAGGGGTATTCACCCCTCCACTTT. Encoded protein: CASSPGWGQGYSPLHF. V gene TRBV7-2 combines with J gene TRBJ1-6; 10 nucleotides match TRBD1. CDR3 length equals 16 residues. The V and J ends lost 5 bases and 8 bases, in that order; junction bases with no gene match: 9. Germline loops: CDR1 SGHTA, CDR2 FQGNSA.

This clone was seen a handful of times. The chain joins TRBV5-6 to TRBJ1-2, with D hard to call. Between the trimmed V and J ends, which lost 2 bases and 5 bases, there was a span of 16 bases. Germline CDR1 is SGHDT and CDR2 is YYEEEE. This CDR3 has 15 residues. Written as DNA, the CDR3 is TGTGCCAGCAGCTTTAGCGGTGCTAGTTTATATGGCTACACCTTC. Its protein is CASSFSGASLYGYTF.

The genes are TRBV28 and TRBJ2-7; TRBD1 matches 9 bases. CDR3 size: 14 residues. V gave up 7 bases and J gave up 4 bases; unmatched junction bases: 8. Germline CDR1 MDHEN, CDR2 SYDVKM. The CDR3 DNA follows: TGTGCCAGCACCACGGACAGGGGCGGGTACGAGCAGTACTTC. The encoded protein is CASTTDRGGYEQYF.